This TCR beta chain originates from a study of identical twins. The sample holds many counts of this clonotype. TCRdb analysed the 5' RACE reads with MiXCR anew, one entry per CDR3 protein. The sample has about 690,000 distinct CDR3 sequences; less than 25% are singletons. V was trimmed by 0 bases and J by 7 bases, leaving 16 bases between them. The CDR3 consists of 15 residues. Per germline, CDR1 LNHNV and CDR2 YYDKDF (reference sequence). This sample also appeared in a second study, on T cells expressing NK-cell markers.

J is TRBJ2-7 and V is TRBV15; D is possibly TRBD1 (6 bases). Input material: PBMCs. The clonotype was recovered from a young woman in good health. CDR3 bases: TGTGCCACCAGCAGAGATCTTACAGGGTCGGAGGAGCAGTACTTC. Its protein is CATSRDLTGSEEQYF.